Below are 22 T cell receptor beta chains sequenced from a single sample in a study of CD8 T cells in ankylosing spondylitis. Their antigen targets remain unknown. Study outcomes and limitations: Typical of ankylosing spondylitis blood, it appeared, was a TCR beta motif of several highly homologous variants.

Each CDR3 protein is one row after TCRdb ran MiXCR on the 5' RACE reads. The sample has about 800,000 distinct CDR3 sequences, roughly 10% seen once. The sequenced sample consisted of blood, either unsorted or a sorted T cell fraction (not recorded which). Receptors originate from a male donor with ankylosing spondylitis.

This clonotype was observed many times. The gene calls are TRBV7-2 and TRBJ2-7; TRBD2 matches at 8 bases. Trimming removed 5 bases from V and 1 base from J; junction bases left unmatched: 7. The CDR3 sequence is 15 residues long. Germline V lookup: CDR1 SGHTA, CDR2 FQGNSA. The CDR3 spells CASSPVTSGSYEQYF. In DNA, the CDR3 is TGTGCCAGCAGCCCCGTCACTAGCGGTTCCTACGAGCAGTACTTC.

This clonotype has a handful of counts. CDR3 DNA sequence: TGTGCCAGCAGCTTAGACTACCGGGTTAACACTGAAGCTTTCTTT. Its translation is CASSLDYRVNTEAFF. The chain uses TRBV11-2 and TRBJ1-1; the D is unclear. The V gene's germline CDR1 is SGHAT and CDR2 FQNNGV. Trimming cost V 0 bases and J 2 bases, with 10 bases left between them. This CDR3 is 15 amino acids long.

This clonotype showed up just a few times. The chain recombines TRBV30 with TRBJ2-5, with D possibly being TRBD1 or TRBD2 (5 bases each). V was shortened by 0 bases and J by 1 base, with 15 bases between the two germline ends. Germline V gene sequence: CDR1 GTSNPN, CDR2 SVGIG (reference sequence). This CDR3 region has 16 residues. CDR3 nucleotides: TGTGCCTGGAGTGTATTAGAGGGGTATCTCCAAGAGACCCAGTACTTC. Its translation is CAWSVLEGYLQETQYF.

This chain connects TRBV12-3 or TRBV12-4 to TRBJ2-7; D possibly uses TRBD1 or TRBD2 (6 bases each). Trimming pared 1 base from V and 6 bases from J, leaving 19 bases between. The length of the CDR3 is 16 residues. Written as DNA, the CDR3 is TGTGCCAGCAGTTTAGGAGGGGGACTTACTTTCGGCGAGCAGTACTTC. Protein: CASSLGGGLTFGEQYF.

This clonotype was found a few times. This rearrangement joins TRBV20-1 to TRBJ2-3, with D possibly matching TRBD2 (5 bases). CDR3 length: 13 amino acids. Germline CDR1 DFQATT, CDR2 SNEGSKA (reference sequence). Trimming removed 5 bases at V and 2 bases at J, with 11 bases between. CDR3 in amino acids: CSAETSPTDTQYF. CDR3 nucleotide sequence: TGCAGTGCTGAAACTAGTCCCACAGATACGCAGTATTTT.

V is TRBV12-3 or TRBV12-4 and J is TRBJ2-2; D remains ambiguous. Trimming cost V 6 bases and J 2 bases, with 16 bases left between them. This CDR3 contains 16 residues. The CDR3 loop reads CASRSLIWRNTGELFF. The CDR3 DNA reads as TGTGCCAGCAGGTCATTAATCTGGAGAAACACCGGGGAGCTGTTTTTT.

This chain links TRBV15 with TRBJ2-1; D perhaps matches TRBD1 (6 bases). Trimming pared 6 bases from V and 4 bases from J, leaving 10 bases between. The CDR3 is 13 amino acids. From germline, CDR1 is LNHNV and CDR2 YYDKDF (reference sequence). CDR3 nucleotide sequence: TGTGCCACCAGGGAAGACAGGTACAATGAGCAGTTCTTC. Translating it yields CATREDRYNEQFF.

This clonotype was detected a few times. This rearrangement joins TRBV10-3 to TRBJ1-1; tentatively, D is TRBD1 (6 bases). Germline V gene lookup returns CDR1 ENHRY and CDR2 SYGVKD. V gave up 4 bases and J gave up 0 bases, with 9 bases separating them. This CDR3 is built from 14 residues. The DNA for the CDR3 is TGTGCCATCAGTGGGGGGCAGCTGAACACTGAAGCTTTCTTT. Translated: CAISGGQLNTEAFF.

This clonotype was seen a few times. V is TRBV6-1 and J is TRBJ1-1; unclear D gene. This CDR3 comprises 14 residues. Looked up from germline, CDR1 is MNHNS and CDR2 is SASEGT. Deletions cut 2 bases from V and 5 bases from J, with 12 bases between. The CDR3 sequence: CASSEIPAGTEAFF. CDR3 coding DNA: TGTGCCAGCAGTGAAATACCCGCCGGGACTGAAGCTTTCTTT.

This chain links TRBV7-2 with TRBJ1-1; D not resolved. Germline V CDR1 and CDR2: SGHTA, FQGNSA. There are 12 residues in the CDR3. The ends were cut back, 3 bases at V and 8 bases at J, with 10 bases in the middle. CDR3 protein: CASSFLWSEAFF. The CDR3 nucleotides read TGTGCCAGCAGCTTCCTCTGGTCGGAAGCTTTCTTT.

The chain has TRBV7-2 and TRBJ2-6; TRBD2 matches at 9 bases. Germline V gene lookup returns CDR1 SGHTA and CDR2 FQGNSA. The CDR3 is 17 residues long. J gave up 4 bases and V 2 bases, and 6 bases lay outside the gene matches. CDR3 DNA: TGTGCCAGCAGCTTAACTAGCGGGTCGAACGGGGCCAACGTCCTGACTTTC. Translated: CASSLTSGSNGANVLTF.

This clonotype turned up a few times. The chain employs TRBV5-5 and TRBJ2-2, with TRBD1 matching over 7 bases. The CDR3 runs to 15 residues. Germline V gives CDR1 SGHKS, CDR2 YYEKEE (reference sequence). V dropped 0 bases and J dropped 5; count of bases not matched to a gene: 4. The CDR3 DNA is TGTGCCAGCAGCTTGGAGGGGGCCGAAACCGGGGAGCTGTTTTTT. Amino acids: CASSLEGAETGELFF.

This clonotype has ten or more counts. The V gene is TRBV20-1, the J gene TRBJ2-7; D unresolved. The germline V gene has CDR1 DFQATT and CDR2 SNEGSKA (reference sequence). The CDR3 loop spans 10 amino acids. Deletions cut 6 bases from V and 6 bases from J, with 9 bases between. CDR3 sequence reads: CSALSVEQYF. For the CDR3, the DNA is TGCAGTGCCCTCTCGGTCGAGCAGTACTTC.

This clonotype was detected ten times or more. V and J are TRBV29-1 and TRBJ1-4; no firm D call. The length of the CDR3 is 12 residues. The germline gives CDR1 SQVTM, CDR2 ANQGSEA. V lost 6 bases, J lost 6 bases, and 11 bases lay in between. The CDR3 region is CSVSHSDEKLFF. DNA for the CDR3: TGCAGCGTGTCTCACTCGGATGAAAAACTGTTTTTT.

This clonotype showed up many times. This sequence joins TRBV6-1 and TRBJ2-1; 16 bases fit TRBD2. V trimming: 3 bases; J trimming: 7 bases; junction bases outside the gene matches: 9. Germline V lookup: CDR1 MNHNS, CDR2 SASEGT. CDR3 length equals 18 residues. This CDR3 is CASSDGTSGRALGNEQFF. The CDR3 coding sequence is TGTGCCAGCAGTGACGGGACTAGCGGGAGGGCCTTAGGAAATGAGCAGTTCTTC.

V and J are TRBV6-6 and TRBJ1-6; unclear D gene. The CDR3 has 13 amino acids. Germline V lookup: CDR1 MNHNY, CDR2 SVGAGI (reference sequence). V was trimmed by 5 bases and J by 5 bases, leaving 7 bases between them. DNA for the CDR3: TGTGCCAGCAGTCCAACGGATAATTCACCCCTCCACTTT. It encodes CASSPTDNSPLHF.

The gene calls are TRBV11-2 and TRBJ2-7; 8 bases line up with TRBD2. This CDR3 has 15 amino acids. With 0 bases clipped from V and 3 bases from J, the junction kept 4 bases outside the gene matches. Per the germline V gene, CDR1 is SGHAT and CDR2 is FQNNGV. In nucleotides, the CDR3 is TGTGCCAGCAGCTTAGAGGCTAGCGGGTACTACGAGCAGTACTTC. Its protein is CASSLEASGYYEQYF.

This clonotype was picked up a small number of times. CDR3 DNA sequence: TGCAGTGCTAGAGAGACTAGCGGGAGTACAGATACGCAGTATTTT. Protein product: CSARETSGSTDTQYF. The J gene is TRBJ2-3, the V gene TRBV20-1; 12 nucleotides line up with TRBD2. The CDR3 runs to 15 residues. V lost 0 bases to trimming and J lost 3 bases; unmatched junction nucleotides: 1. In germline, CDR1 is DFQATT, CDR2 SNEGSKA (reference sequence).

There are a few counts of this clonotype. The CDR3 loop reads CASSSSQRGEISYNEQFF. The CDR3 region has the DNA TGCGCCAGCAGCTCCTCACAAAGAGGGGAAATCTCCTACAATGAGCAGTTCTTC. This chain joins TRBV5-1 and TRBJ2-1; D is tentatively TRBD1 or TRBD2 (5 bases each). The CDR3 runs 18 residues. Trimming cost V 3 bases and J 0 bases, with 19 bases left between them. Germline values: CDR1 SGHRS, CDR2 YFSETQ.

CDR3 sequence (DNA): TGTGCCAGCAGCGGCCCCGGGACACAAAACTACGAGCAGTACTTC. Protein: CASSGPGTQNYEQYF. This sequence joins TRBV6-1 and TRBJ2-7; D may be TRBD1 (6 bases). The CDR3 length is 15 residues. Trimming removed 6 bases from V and 3 bases from J, with 18 bases in between. Looked up from germline, CDR1 is MNHNS and CDR2 is SASEGT.

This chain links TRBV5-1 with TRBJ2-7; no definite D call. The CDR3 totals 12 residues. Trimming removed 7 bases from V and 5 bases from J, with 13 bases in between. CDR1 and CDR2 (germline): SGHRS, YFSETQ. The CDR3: CASCETGNEQYF. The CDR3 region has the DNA TGCGCCAGCTGCGAGACTGGGAACGAGCAGTACTTC.

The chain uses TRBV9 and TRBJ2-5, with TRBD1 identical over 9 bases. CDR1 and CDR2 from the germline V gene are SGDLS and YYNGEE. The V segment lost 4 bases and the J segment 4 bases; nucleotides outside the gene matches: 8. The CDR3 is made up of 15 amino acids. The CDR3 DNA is TGTGCCAGCAGCCCCCGGGACAGGGAGATAGAGACCCAGTACTTC. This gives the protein CASSPRDREIETQYF.